The next 8 T cell receptor beta chains were all read from a single sample in a study of blood T cell repertoires in COVID-19. Clones were read by immunoSEQ multiplex PCR, and TCRdb kept only the in-frame ones, dropping some. This table holds 70,000 to 95,000 clones, roughly four fifths found once. The sequenced material came from peripheral blood. These TCRs come from a human donor in a cohort sampled during active COVID-19.

The chain joins TRBV18 to TRBJ2-7; 8 nucleotides agree with TRBD1. CDR3 length equals 14 residues. Trimming at V came to 1 base and at J to 4 bases, leaving 3 bases not matched to a gene. Germline V lookup: CDR1 KGHSH, CDR2 LQKENI. This CDR3 is CASSPLGQAYEQYF. The CDR3, as DNA: TGTGCCAGCTCACCACTGGGACAGGCTTACGAGCAGTACTTC.

This clone was seen just once. The chain carries TRBV27 and TRBJ1-1; the D gene is possibly TRBD1 (5 bases). V was clipped by 5 bases and J by 1 base, with 11 bases between them. CDR3 length equals 14 residues. Germline V gene lookup returns CDR1 MNHEY and CDR2 SMNVEV (reference sequence). CDR3 DNA: TGTGCCAGCAGTCCAGACGGACAGAACACTGAAGCTTTCTTT. Encoded protein: CASSPDGQNTEAFF.

This sequence joins TRBV18 and TRBJ1-4, with D possibly matching TRBD1 (6 bases). The CDR3 contains 16 residues. Germline CDR1 KGHSH, CDR2 LQKENI. With 4 bases removed from V and 0 bases from J, the gap between germline ends came to 12 bases. The CDR3 nucleotides read TGTGCCAGCTCACAGGGACAAACCACAACTAATGAAAAACTGTTTTTT. This sequence encodes CASSQGQTTTNEKLFF.

The V call is TRBV11-2, the J call TRBJ1-6, with D uncertain. CDR3 length equals 17 residues. The V end lost 6 bases, the J end lost 6 bases, and 21 bases lay between the germline ends. The germline CDR1 and CDR2 sequences are SGHAT and FQNNGV. CDR3 sequence (DNA): TGTGCCAGCAGTTTCCCCAGGCCCTTTCCCCTTAATTCACCCCTCCACTTT. As protein: CASSFPRPFPLNSPLHF.

The rearrangement links TRBV15 to TRBJ1-2; 8 bases line up with TRBD1. J lost 10 bases, V lost 2 bases, and 12 bases had no gene match. CDR1 is LNHNV and CDR2 is YYDKDF in the germline V gene (reference sequence). The CDR3 covers 15 residues. The chain's CDR3 is CATSRSTGGPSDYTF. CDR3 bases: TGTGCCACCAGCAGATCAACAGGGGGTCCGAGCGACTACACCTTC. The full variable domain, in which reference TRBV15 and TRBJ1-2 provide the parts outside the CDR3, is DAMVIQNPRYQVTQFGKPVTLSCSQTLNHNVMYWYQQKSSQAPKLLFHYYDKDFNNEADTPDNFQSRRPNTSFCFLDIRSPGLGDTAMYLCATSRSTGGPSDYTFGSGTRLTVV.

The chain carries TRBV5-4 and TRBJ1-4; D gene uncertain. Deletions cut 1 base from V and 6 bases from J, with 10 bases between. This CDR3 contains 14 residues. Germline assignment: CDR1 SGHNT and CDR2 YYREEE (reference sequence). The CDR3 spells CASSLRVGDEKLFF. CDR3 DNA: TGTGCCAGCAGCTTGAGGGTCGGGGATGAAAAACTGTTTTTT.

The rearrangement joins TRBV24-1 to TRBJ2-1; D gene ambiguous. The CDR3 is 12 residues long. V lost 9 bases, J lost 4 bases, and 9 bases lay in between. The germline gives CDR1 KGHDR, CDR2 SFDVKD. The CDR3 region has the DNA TGTGCCACCCACGGTGGTTACAATGAGCAGTTCTTC. It encodes CATHGGYNEQFF.

This chain connects TRBV4-3 to TRBJ2-3; 14 bases map to TRBD2. Trimming cost V 6 bases and J 4 bases; bases outside gene matches: 6. The CDR3 is made up of 16 amino acids. Germline-derived CDR1 and CDR2 are LGHNA and YSLEER. The CDR3 reads CASRERTSGGPDTQYF. CDR3 bases: TGCGCCAGCAGAGAACGGACTAGCGGGGGGCCAGATACGCAGTATTTT.